This TCR beta chain was retrieved from a study of coeliac disease. The CDR3 has 13 residues. Per the germline V gene, CDR1 is LNHDA and CDR2 is SQIVND (reference sequence). Deletions cut 6 bases from V and 0 bases from J, with 7 bases between. The method was immunoSEQ multiplex PCR; TCRdb's version includes in-frame clones alone and lacks a portion of them. Of under 6,000 clones detected, 65% to 85% appear once; the ten largest clones hold roughly 5.6%. The material sequenced was lamina propria lymphocytes from the gut. The sequence derives from a woman aged 18-29 years with active celiac disease. J is TRBJ2-3 and V is TRBV19, with D possibly matching TRBD1 (5 bases). CDR3 sequence reads: CASSRQSTDTQYF. The CDR3 DNA follows: TGTGCCAGTAGCCGACAGAGCACAGATACGCAGTATTTT. Based on the CDR3 plus reference TRBV19 and TRBJ2-3, the full variable domain is DGGITQSPKYLFRKEGQNVTLSCEQNLNHDAMYWYRQDPGQGLRLIYYSQIVNDFQKGDIAEGYSVSREKKESFPLTVTSAQKNPTAFYLCASSRQSTDTQYFGPGTRLTVL.